Listed here is a single TCR beta chain. Assay: immunoSEQ multiplex PCR; the TCRdb copy retains only in-frame clones and omits some. The sample lists 25,000 to 30,000 clones; about nine tenths were seen once. The data belong to a study of chemoradiotherapy in HPV16-positive cancers. This CDR3 has 14 residues. Germline V lookup: CDR1 SGHDN, CDR2 FVKESK. Between the trimmed V and J ends, which lost 3 bases and 4 bases, there was a span of 11 bases. The receptor was isolated from a human donor with HPV-associated anogenital cancer. This sequence joins TRBV14 and TRBJ2-3, with D maybe TRBD2 (7 bases). The material sequenced was blood, taken from a patient who underwent chemoradiotherapy. CDR3 nucleotide sequence: TGTGCCAGCAGCCACGGAGGGGGGGCAGATACGCAGTATTTT. This gives the protein CASSHGGGADTQYF.